The rows below give T cell receptor beta chains drawn from one sample of a study of blood T cells in healthy people across ages. TCRdb reanalysed the 5' RACE reads using MiXCR and keeps one entry per CDR3 protein. The sample yields some 920,000 distinct CDR3 sequences, 51% seen once. Sequencing input: blood. These receptors were taken from a woman aged 60-75 years in good health. Each CDR3 is given with its conserved first and last residue.

TRBV5-5,TRBJ2-1,15,CASSFLGGGKNEQFF
TRBV28,TRBJ1-4,16,CASSFAGGQPNEKLFF
TRBV28,TRBJ2-5,13,CASSSGNQETQYF
TRBV7-9,TRBJ1-1,14,CASSEGGRNAEAFF
TRBV24-1,TRBJ2-3,15,CATSDLWDSTDTQYF
TRBV20-1,TRBJ2-7,14,CSAENRVLIYEQYF
TRBV29-1,TRBJ1-2,15,CSVVGAGGDIYGYTF
TRBV28,TRBJ2-5,14,CASQWGRGQETQYF
TRBV20-1,TRBJ2-5,17,CSARPGLPTTSQETQYF
TRBV20-1,TRBJ1-6,14,CSARDRQEYSPLHF
TRBV29-1,TRBJ2-1,14,CSVRLAGGPNEQFF
TRBV7-3,TRBJ2-7,15,CASSFLPVGEGEQYF
TRBV27,TRBJ2-3,18,CASRSMDLAGATTDTQYF
TRBV3-1,NA,16,CASSQARGRVGETQYF
TRBV20-1,TRBJ2-5,14,CSATDRLVGETQYF
TRBV2,TRBJ2-1,15,CASRRWEGEYNEQFF
TRBV6-1,TRBJ2-3,12,CASSGPPVTRYF
TRBV20-1,TRBJ2-3,14,CSGSKGQGTDTQYF
TRBV7-2,TRBJ2-7,14,CASSQGQAGYEQYF
TRBV4-3,TRBJ2-3,16,CASSDRSGRAMDTQYF